The 20 T cell receptor beta chains below were found in one sample sequenced in a study of T cell repertoires in cytomegalovirus infection. TCRdb independently ran MiXCR on the reads; one entry per CDR3 protein. The top ten hold 43% of the sample, which has around 430,000 distinct CDR3 sequences, 40% to 50% seen once. Their specific antigens are unknown. Material: cultured PBMCs, obtained from culture after CMV antigen stimulation. Receptors originate from a human donor in good health (CMV status not recorded). Some clones in this sample may be carry-over from other donors' samples.

The chain links TRBV5-1 to TRBJ2-1; the D is unclear. The CDR3 length is 14 residues. With 0 bases removed from V and 5 bases from J, the gap between germline ends came to 9 bases. CDR1 and CDR2 (germline): SGHRS, YFSETQ. CDR3 coding DNA: TGCGCCAGCAGCTTGGAGGTGGGAAACAATGAGCAGTTCTTC. Amino acids: CASSLEVGNNEQFF.

This clonotype was observed a handful of times. The chain links TRBV7-2 to TRBJ2-1, with 8 bases fitting TRBD2. Germline loops: CDR1 SGHTA, CDR2 FQGNSA. The CDR3 runs 14 residues. V shed 4 bases and J 9 bases; nucleotides not matched to a gene: 8. Written as DNA, the CDR3 is TGTGCCAGCAGCTATCCGGGGGGGCAGGGTGAGCAGTTCTTC. Its translation: CASSYPGGQGEQFF.

This rearrangement joins TRBV27 to TRBJ2-1; 8 bases agree with TRBD2. The germline V gene has CDR1 MNHEY and CDR2 SMNVEV (reference sequence). This CDR3 is 16 amino acids long. Germline trimming cut 4 bases from V and 9 bases from J; bases unmatched to any gene: 14. The DNA of the CDR3 is TGTGCCAGCAGTTACCCCCCCAGCGGGGGTAGGGGTGAGCAGTTCTTC. It encodes CASSYPPSGGRGEQFF.

In its sample, this clonotype was seen once. The chain uses TRBV12-3 or TRBV12-4 and TRBJ2-3; D may be TRBD1 (5 bases). Trimming took 8 bases from V and 1 from J, leaving 13 bases between them. The CDR3 is made up of 14 amino acids. The CDR3 DNA follows: TGTGCCAGCTCAAGGGGTGAGGGCACAGATACGCAGTATTTT. Translated, it gives CASSRGEGTDTQYF.

This clonotype was observed a few times. This sequence joins TRBV12-3 or TRBV12-4 and TRBJ1-3; D not resolved. The CDR3 spans 14 residues. The V gene lost 2 bases and the J gene lost 2 bases, with 7 bases spanning the gap. The CDR3 DNA is TGTGCCAGCAGTTTATTGGGTCCTGGAAACACCATATATTTT. Its protein product is CASSLLGPGNTIYF.

This chain joins TRBV6-5 and TRBJ1-2; D not certain. Trimming stripped 0 bases from V and 4 bases from J, with 9 bases between. The CDR3 has 14 residues. Germline V lookup: CDR1 MNHEY, CDR2 SVGAGI. The CDR3 bases are TGTGCCAGCAGTTACTCTCGGGCGGCCTATGGCTACACCTTC. This sequence encodes CASSYSRAAYGYTF.

This chain uses TRBV6-2 or TRBV6-3 with TRBJ1-1; no clear D. The V end lost 2 bases, the J end lost 5 bases, and 12 bases lay between the germline ends. This CDR3 has 14 amino acids. The germline gives CDR1 MNHEY, CDR2 SVGEGT. The CDR3 DNA is TGTGCCAGCAGTTACCCGGTACTTGGTACTGAAGCTTTCTTT. Translating gives CASSYPVLGTEAFF.

This clonotype was detected a few times. The gene calls are TRBV7-6 and TRBJ2-1; TRBD2 matches at 10 bases. The CDR3 has 15 amino acids. Germline CDR1 reads SGHVS; CDR2 reads FNYEAQ. V lost 3 bases to trimming and J lost 6 bases; unmatched junction nucleotides: 5. CDR3 bases: TGTGCCAGCAGCTTTTCACTAGCGGGGATCAATGAGCAGTTCTTC. Amino acids: CASSFSLAGINEQFF.

The gene calls are TRBV5-1 and TRBJ2-3; tentative D call: TRBD2 (6 bases). This CDR3 contains 13 residues. CDR1 is SGHRS and CDR2 is YFSETQ in the germline V gene. V gave up 4 bases and J gave up 4 bases, with 10 bases separating them. CDR3 coding DNA: TGCGCCAGCAGCGATCGGGACTCAGATACGCAGTATTTT. Translated, it gives CASSDRDSDTQYF. The full variable domain, completed using reference TRBV5-1 and TRBJ2-3, is KAGVTQTPRYLIKTRGQQVTLSCSPISGHRSVSWYQQTPGQGLQFLFEYFSETQRNKGNFPGRFSGRQFSNSRSEMNVSTLELGDSALYLCASSDRDSDTQYFGPGTRLTVL.

The CDR3 bases are TGCGCCAGCAGCTTAGACAGCGCAACTAATGAAAAACTGTTTTTT. Its protein is CASSLDSATNEKLFF. V is TRBV5-1 and J is TRBJ1-4; a weak D match, TRBD1 (5 bases). The V gene's germline CDR1 is SGHRS and CDR2 YFSETQ. V was clipped by 2 bases and J by 0 bases, with 8 bases between them. The CDR3 covers 15 residues.

The V gene is TRBV7-2, the J gene TRBJ2-3; possibly TRBD2 for D (5 bases). The V gene's germline CDR1 is SGHTA and CDR2 FQGNSA. The CDR3 has 16 amino acids. The ends were cut back, 5 bases at V and 4 bases at J, with 19 bases in the middle. The CDR3 reads CASSPTRALGADTQYF. The DNA for the CDR3 is TGTGCCAGCAGCCCCACTAGAGCCTTGGGCGCAGATACGCAGTATTTT.

A few counts support this clonotype. The rearrangement uses TRBV5-1 and TRBJ2-1; TRBD2 aligns across 14 bases. The CDR3 runs 15 residues. With 4 bases clipped from V and 8 bases from J, the junction kept 5 bases outside the gene matches. Looked up from germline, CDR1 is SGHRS and CDR2 is YFSETQ. The CDR3 is CASSGGLAGVYEQFF. For the CDR3, the DNA is TGCGCCAGCAGCGGGGGACTAGCGGGAGTATATGAGCAGTTCTTC.

This clonotype was seen only a few times. CDR3 protein: CASSGTGSEQFF. In DNA, the CDR3 is TGTGCCAGCAGCGGGACAGGGAGTGAGCAGTTCTTC. The chain has TRBV7-6 and TRBJ2-1, with 9 bases that match TRBD1. Trimming took 5 bases from V and 9 from J; bases not matched to a gene: 2. Per germline, CDR1 SGHVS and CDR2 FNYEAQ. CDR3 length equals 12 residues.

This clonotype was detected only a few times. The J gene is TRBJ1-5, the V gene TRBV12-3 or TRBV12-4; D unclear. Trimming shortened V by 7 bases and J by 3 bases, and 19 bases separated the two germline ends. The CDR3 totals 16 residues. CDR3 DNA sequence: TGTGCCAGCACCTCCTCGGGTAGGGCTGTCAATCAGCCCCAGCATTTT. Amino acids: CASTSSGRAVNQPQHF.

The chain couples TRBV6-1 to TRBJ2-7; D gene unclear. V was pared by 3 bases and J by 2 bases, with 23 bases between. CDR1 MNHNS and CDR2 SASEGT come from the germline V gene. This CDR3 is 18 amino acids long. The CDR3 DNA is TGTGCCAGCAGTGATGCCCAACCCGTCCAGGCGGTGGCCTACGAGCAGTACTTC. Its protein is CASSDAQPVQAVAYEQYF.

This clonotype was picked up a small number of times. V and J are TRBV6-8 and TRBJ2-7, with TRBD2 identical over 10 bases. The germline CDR1 and CDR2 sequences are MNHGY and SAAAGT. J gave up 1 base and V 0 bases, and 3 bases lay outside the gene matches. The CDR3 totals 16 residues. CDR3 region: CASSYSPSGGSYEQYF. The CDR3 coding sequence is TGTGCCAGCAGTTACTCCCCTAGCGGGGGTTCCTACGAGCAGTACTTC.

V gene TRBV11-1 combines with J gene TRBJ2-7; no reliable D call. This CDR3 has 16 residues. V lost 3 bases and J lost 0, with 15 bases in between. The germline V gene encodes CDR1 SGHAT and CDR2 FQDESV (reference sequence). The CDR3 nucleotides are TGTGCCAGCAGCTTCAGTAGGGCAGAGAGCTCCTACGAGCAGTACTTC. This encodes CASSFSRAESSYEQYF.

This sequence joins TRBV7-6 and TRBJ1-2, with 7 bases matching TRBD1. With V trimmed by 4 bases and J by 7 bases, 3 bases remained unmatched. The germline gives CDR1 SGHVS, CDR2 FNYEAQ. The CDR3 is 12 amino acids. CDR3 sequence reads: CASSSTGFGYTF. The CDR3 DNA is TGTGCCAGCAGCTCGACAGGGTTTGGCTACACCTTC. Filled out from reference TRBV7-6 and TRBJ1-2, the complete variable domain reads GAGVSQSPRYKVTKRGQDVALRCDPISGHVSLYWYRQALGQGPEFLTYFNYEAQQDKSGLPNDRFSAERPEGSISTLTIQRTEQRDSAMYRCASSSTGFGYTFGSGTRLTVV.

In its sample, this clonotype was seen a few times. CDR3 bases: TGTGCCAGCAGTTACGCGGCCCACGAGCAGTACTTC. Translated, it gives CASSYAAHEQYF. The genes are TRBV6-2 or TRBV6-3 and TRBJ2-7; unclear D gene. The V gene's germline CDR1 is MNHEY and CDR2 SVGEGT. This CDR3 is built from 12 residues. V lost 2 bases, J lost 5 bases, and 7 bases lay in between.

This chain joins TRBV7-8 and TRBJ2-1; the match to TRBD1 covers 8 bases. V lost 3 bases and J lost 14; bases outside the gene matches: 9. The CDR3 spans 13 residues. Germline V gene data show CDR1 as SGHVS and CDR2 as FQNEAQ. The CDR3 sequence is CASSFGINRGKFF. In DNA form, the CDR3 reads TGTGCCAGCAGCTTCGGTATTAACAGGGGGAAGTTCTTC.